This TCR beta chain is from a study of T cell responses to AZD1222 COVID-19 vaccine. TCRdb keeps only in-frame clones here, not all; method: immunoSEQ multiplex PCR. This sample has more than 150,000 clones; approximately 90% occur once, and the top ten carry under 7.5%. This TCR was recovered from an adult in good health. The source material was peripheral blood, sampled on day 0 of AZD1222 vaccination.

CDR3 region: CAWSAAWKETQYF. The CDR3 bases are TGTGCCTGGAGTGCGGCCTGGAAAGAGACCCAGTACTTC. V is TRBV30 and J is TRBJ2-5; D is uncertain. The V and J ends lost 1 base and 3 bases respectively, with 9 bases between them. The CDR3 covers 13 residues. Germline lookup yields CDR1 GTSNPN and CDR2 SVGIG (reference sequence).